The 21 T cell receptor beta chains below were found in one sample sequenced in a study of identical twins. Using its own MiXCR run on the 5' RACE reads, TCRdb lists one record per CDR3 protein. The data contain hundreds of thousands of distinct CDR3 sequences, about a tenth of them seen just once; the ten biggest clones take up 4% to 6%. Input material: memory (CD45RO+) T cells sorted from blood. The receptors were sampled from a woman aged 18 to 35 in good health.

There are many counts of this clonotype. V usage is TRBV13 and J usage is TRBJ2-1; D might be TRBD2 (6 bases). V dropped 7 bases and J dropped 5 bases, with 15 bases sitting between them. In germline, CDR1 is PRHDT, CDR2 FYEKMQ (reference sequence). The CDR3 loop spans 14 amino acids. CDR3 nucleotides: TGTGCCAGCACCCCCTCTCTAGCGAACAATGAGCAGTTCTTC. Translating gives CASTPSLANNEQFF.

This clonotype has just a few counts. The chain links TRBV5-6 to TRBJ2-5; D possibly corresponds to TRBD2 (7 bases). Trimming removed 6 bases at V and 5 bases at J, with 20 bases between. Germline V CDR1 and CDR2: SGHDT, YYEEEE. The CDR3 totals 15 residues. The CDR3 here is CASTPDGGAGETQYF. The CDR3 bases are TGTGCCAGCACCCCTGATGGGGGGGCCGGGGAGACCCAGTACTTC.

This clonotype was recorded a few times. The chain has TRBV3-1 and TRBJ1-2, with no clear D. The CDR3 has 13 amino acids. Germline lookup yields CDR1 LGHDT and CDR2 YNNKEL (reference sequence). V lost 1 base and J 4 bases, leaving 7 bases between the germline ends. CDR3 sequence: CASSQGHLYGYTF. The CDR3 region has the DNA TGTGCCAGCAGCCAAGGACACCTCTATGGCTACACCTTC.

This clonotype has just a few counts. The rearrangement joins TRBV7-2 to TRBJ1-1; D remains ambiguous. CDR3 size: 13 residues. In germline, CDR1 is SGHTA, CDR2 FQGNSA. V lost 2 bases to trimming and J lost 3 bases, with 7 bases between them. CDR3 region: CASSLTKYTEAFF. Written as DNA, the CDR3 is TGTGCCAGCAGCTTAACGAAGTACACTGAAGCTTTCTTT.

The rearrangement links TRBV7-8 to TRBJ2-1, with 13 bases lining up with TRBD2. Germline trimming cut 2 bases from V and 9 bases from J; bases unmatched to any gene: 7. The germline V gene encodes CDR1 SGHVS and CDR2 FQNEAQ. This CDR3 is 16 amino acids long. The CDR3 reads CASSLRWTSGGGEQFF. The CDR3 nucleotides read TGTGCCAGCAGCTTACGATGGACTAGCGGGGGAGGTGAGCAGTTCTTC.

V usage is TRBV5-1 and J usage is TRBJ2-5; D might be TRBD1 (5 bases). There are 13 residues in the CDR3. With 5 bases removed from V and 1 base from J, the gap between germline ends came to 9 bases. Germline values: CDR1 SGHRS, CDR2 YFSETQ. The CDR3: CASSPDSQETQYF. In DNA, the CDR3 is TGCGCCAGCAGTCCCGACAGCCAAGAGACCCAGTACTTC.

This clonotype was seen repeatedly, ten times or more. This chain uses TRBV6-1 with TRBJ2-7; TRBD2 agrees at 10 bases. Germline V CDR1 and CDR2: MNHNS, SASEGT. The CDR3 runs 17 residues. The V and J ends lost 7 bases and 2 bases, in that order; junction bases with no gene match: 14. CDR3 region: CASNRGRGSGRAYEQYF. CDR3 DNA sequence: TGTGCCAGCAACCGCGGCAGGGGAAGCGGGAGGGCCTACGAGCAGTACTTC.

This clonotype came up a few times. V gene TRBV12-3 or TRBV12-4 combines with J gene TRBJ2-1; D not certain. This CDR3 is 13 amino acids long. Trimming removed 3 bases at V and 9 bases at J, with 12 bases between. This CDR3 is CASSLGPHGEQFF. CDR3 nucleotide sequence: TGTGCCAGCAGTTTGGGCCCCCATGGTGAGCAGTTCTTC.

The table lists this clonotype with many counts. The rearrangement uses TRBV7-2 and TRBJ2-3; D gene uncertain. The CDR3 is made up of 15 amino acids. Germline V gene sequence: CDR1 SGHTA, CDR2 FQGNSA. Trimming took off 2 bases at V and 2 bases at J, with 11 bases between the two ends. CDR3 coding DNA: TGTGCCAGCAGCTTATCGGGCCAAACCACAGATACGCAGTATTTT. It is translated as CASSLSGQTTDTQYF.

This clonotype was counted only a few times. The gene calls are TRBV12-3 or TRBV12-4 and TRBJ2-1; no clear D gene. V lost 6 bases and J 4 bases, leaving 13 bases between the germline ends. CDR3 size: 14 residues. CDR3 loop: CASSLDGLYNEQFF. The DNA of the CDR3 is TGTGCCAGCAGCCTCGACGGGTTGTACAATGAGCAGTTCTTC.

In its sample, this clonotype was seen a few times. At one boundary the junction diverges from the germline segment, which might be a read error. The J gene is TRBJ2-7, the V gene TRBV14, with TRBD1 matching over 9 bases. The CDR3 is 16 amino acids. Germline-derived CDR1 and CDR2 are SGHDN and FVKESK. The CDR3 DNA reads TGTGCCGGCAGTCGCGACCGGACAGGGGTCACCTACGAGCAGTACTTC. Translated: CAGSRDRTGVTYEQYF. Drawing the rest from reference TRBV14 and TRBJ2-7, the complete variable domain is EAGVTQFPSHSVIEKGQTVTLRCDPISGHDNLYWYRRVMGKEIKFLLHFVKESKQDESGMPNNRFLAERTGGTYSTLKVQPAELEDSGVYFCAGSRDRTGVTYEQYFGPGTRLTVT.

In this sample, this clonotype turned up many times. The CDR3 nucleotides are TGTGCCACTAAAACCTCTGGGGCCAACGTCCTGACTTTC. Translating gives CATKTSGANVLTF. The chain has TRBV10-3 and TRBJ2-6; D is uncertain. V was clipped by 10 bases and J by 0 bases, with 7 bases between them. The germline V gene encodes CDR1 ENHRY and CDR2 SYGVKD. The CDR3 contains 13 residues.

This clonotype has a count of ten or more. This chain joins TRBV9 and TRBJ1-5; tentatively, D is TRBD1 (5 bases). Germline CDR1 SGDLS, CDR2 YYNGEE. The V end lost 4 bases, the J end lost 3 bases, and 17 bases lay between the germline ends. This CDR3 has 16 amino acids. This chain's CDR3 is CASSSRVGALNQPQHF. DNA for the CDR3: TGTGCCAGCAGCTCCCGGGTTGGGGCCCTCAATCAGCCCCAGCATTTT.

The J gene is TRBJ2-1, the V gene TRBV6-5; the D gene is possibly TRBD1 (6 bases). Germline CDR1 and CDR2: MNHEY and SVGAGI. The V end was cut by 4 bases, the J end by 9 bases, with 13 bases between. This CDR3 spans 13 amino acids. In DNA, the CDR3 is TGTGCCAGCAGTTCATGGACAGACCGTGAGCAGTTCTTC. Its translation: CASSSWTDREQFF.

This clonotype was counted ten times or more. The chain joins TRBV5-6 to TRBJ2-3; TRBD2 aligns across 7 bases. The ends lost 4 bases at V and 0 bases at J; junction bases unmatched: 14. The CDR3 runs 18 residues. Per the germline V gene, CDR1 is SGHDT and CDR2 is YYEEEE. DNA for the CDR3: TGTGCCAGCAGCGAGCTAGCGGCTCCTCCCTTTAGCACAGATACGCAGTATTTT. The encoded protein is CASSELAAPPFSTDTQYF.

In this sample, this clonotype turned up a few times. The V gene is TRBV20-1, the J gene TRBJ1-2; no clear D. Germline V gene sequence: CDR1 DFQATT, CDR2 SNEGSKA (reference sequence). V gave up 4 bases and J gave up 0 bases, with 9 bases separating them. The CDR3 length is 13 residues. In nucleotides, the CDR3 is TGCAGTGCTACAGGCGCAGCTAACTATGGCTACACCTTC. This sequence encodes CSATGAANYGYTF.

This clonotype was counted at least ten times. The V call is TRBV7-2, the J call TRBJ2-1; D remains unclear. Germline V gives CDR1 SGHTA, CDR2 FQGNSA. Trimming pared 6 bases from V and 5 bases from J, leaving 8 bases between. The CDR3 has 12 amino acids. The CDR3 bases are TGTGCCAGCAGACAAGTCAACAATGAGCAGTTCTTC. Its protein product is CASRQVNNEQFF.

This clonotype was found a few times. This chain's CDR3 is CASSLGVGGQGYNEQFF. The CDR3 coding sequence is TGTGCCAGCAGCTTAGGAGTAGGGGGACAGGGTTACAATGAGCAGTTCTTC. This chain links TRBV7-8 with TRBJ2-1; 9 nucleotides agree with TRBD1. CDR1 and CDR2 from the germline V gene are SGHVS and FQNEAQ. The CDR3 length is 17 residues. Losses at the gene ends were 1 base for V and 4 bases for J; bases not matched to a gene: 8. The whole variable domain, filled in from reference TRBV7-8 and TRBJ2-1, reads GAGVSQSPRYKVAKRGQDVALRCDPISGHVSLFWYQQALGQGPEFLTYFQNEAQLDKSGLPSDRFFAERPEGSVSTLKIQRTQQEDSAVYLCASSLGVGGQGYNEQFFGPGTRLTVL.

In this sample, this clonotype turned up a few times. The chain uses TRBV20-1 and TRBJ1-1, with 9 positions matching TRBD1. The junction had 12 bases not matched to a gene; V was cut back by 3 bases and J by 4 bases. The CDR3 contains 16 residues. Germline V CDR1 and CDR2: DFQATT, SNEGSKA (reference sequence). Written as DNA, the CDR3 is TGCAGTGCTAGGCGCCGGGACAGGGCAATTTTCACTGAAGCTTTCTTT. Amino acid sequence: CSARRRDRAIFTEAFF.

Here the CDR3 DNA reads TGTGCCAGCAGCTCCCGGACCCCGTACACATCCTTCACAGATACGCAGTATTTT. It is translated as CASSSRTPYTSFTDTQYF. This chain joins TRBV11-2 and TRBJ2-3; unclear D gene. Germline CDR1 reads SGHAT; CDR2 reads FQNNGV. Trimming cost V 4 bases and J 2 bases, with 22 bases left between them. The CDR3 is 18 residues long.

The chain carries TRBV7-3 and TRBJ2-1; D is unclear. V lost 7 bases, J lost 12 bases, and 13 bases lay in between. The CDR3 consists of 11 residues. Germline CDR1 SGHTA, CDR2 FQGTGA. CDR3 in amino acids: CASTKKLMQFF. The CDR3 DNA sequence: TGTGCCAGCACCAAAAAATTGATGCAGTTCTTC.